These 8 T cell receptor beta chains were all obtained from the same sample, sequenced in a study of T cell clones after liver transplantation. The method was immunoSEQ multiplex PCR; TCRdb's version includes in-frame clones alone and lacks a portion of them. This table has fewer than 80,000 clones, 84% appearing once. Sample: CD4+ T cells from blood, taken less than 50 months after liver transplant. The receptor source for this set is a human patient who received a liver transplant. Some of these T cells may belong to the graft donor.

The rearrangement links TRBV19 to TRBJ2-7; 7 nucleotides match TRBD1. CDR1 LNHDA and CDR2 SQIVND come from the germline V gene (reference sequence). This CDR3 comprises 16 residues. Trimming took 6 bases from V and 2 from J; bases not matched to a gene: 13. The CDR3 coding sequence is TGTGCCAGTAGAATCTCCGTGACAGGGCACCCCTACGAGCAGTACTTC. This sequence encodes CASRISVTGHPYEQYF. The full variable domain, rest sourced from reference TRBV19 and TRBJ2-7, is DGGITQSPKYLFRKEGQNVTLSCEQNLNHDAMYWYRQDPGQGLRLIYYSQIVNDFQKGDIAEGYSVSREKKESFPLTVTSAQKNPTAFYLCASRISVTGHPYEQYFGPGTRLTVT.

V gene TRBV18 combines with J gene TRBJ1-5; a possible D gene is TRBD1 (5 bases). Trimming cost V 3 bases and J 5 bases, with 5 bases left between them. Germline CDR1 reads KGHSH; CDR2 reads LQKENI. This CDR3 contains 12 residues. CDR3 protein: CASSPGDQPQHF. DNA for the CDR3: TGTGCCAGCTCACCGGGGGATCAGCCCCAGCATTTT. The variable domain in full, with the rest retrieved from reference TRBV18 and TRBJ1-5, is NAGVMQNPRHLVRRRGQEARLRCSPMKGHSHVYWYRQLPEEGLKFMVYLQKENIIDESGMPKERFSAEFPKEGPSILRIQQVVRGDSAAYFCASSPGDQPQHFGDGTRLSIL.

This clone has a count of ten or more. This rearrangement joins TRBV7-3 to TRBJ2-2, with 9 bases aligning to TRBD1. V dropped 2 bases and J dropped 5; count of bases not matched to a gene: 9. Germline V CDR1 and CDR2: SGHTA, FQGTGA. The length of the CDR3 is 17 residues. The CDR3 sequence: CASSLAPGQGRTGELFF. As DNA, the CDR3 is TGTGCCAGCAGCTTAGCACCGGGACAGGGTAGGACCGGGGAGCTGTTTTTT.

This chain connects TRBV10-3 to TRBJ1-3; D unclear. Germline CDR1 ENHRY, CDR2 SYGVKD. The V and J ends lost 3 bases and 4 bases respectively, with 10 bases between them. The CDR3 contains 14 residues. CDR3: CAISELRTGNTIYF. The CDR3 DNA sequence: TGTGCCATCAGTGAATTAAGAACGGGAAACACCATATATTTT.

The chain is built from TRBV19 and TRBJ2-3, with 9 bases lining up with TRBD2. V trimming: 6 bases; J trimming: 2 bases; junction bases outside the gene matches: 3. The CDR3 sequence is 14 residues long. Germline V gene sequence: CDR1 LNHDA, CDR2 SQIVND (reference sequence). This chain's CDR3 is CASRLAGDTDTQYF. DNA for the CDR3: TGTGCCAGTAGATTAGCGGGAGACACAGATACGCAGTATTTT.

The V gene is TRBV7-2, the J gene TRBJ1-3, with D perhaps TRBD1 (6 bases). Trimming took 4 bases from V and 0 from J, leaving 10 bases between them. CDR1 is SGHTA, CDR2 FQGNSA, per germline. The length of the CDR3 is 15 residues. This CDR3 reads CASSSGHSSGNTIYF. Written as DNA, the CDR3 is TGTGCCAGCAGCTCGGGACATTCCTCTGGAAACACCATATATTTT.

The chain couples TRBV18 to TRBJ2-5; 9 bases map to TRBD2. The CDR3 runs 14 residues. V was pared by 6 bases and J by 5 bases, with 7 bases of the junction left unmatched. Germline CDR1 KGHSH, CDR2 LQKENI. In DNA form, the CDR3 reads TGTGCCAGCTCGCCGACTAGCGGTCGGGAGACCCAGTACTTC. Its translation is CASSPTSGRETQYF.

In DNA, the CDR3 is TGTGCCAGCAGCGCGGGACAGGGAGACACTGAAGCTTTCTTT. Its translation: CASSAGQGDTEAFF. This chain joins TRBV5-4 and TRBJ1-1, with 9 bases identical to TRBD1. The CDR3 has 14 amino acids. The germline V gene has CDR1 SGHNT and CDR2 YYREEE (reference sequence). With 4 bases clipped from V and 3 bases from J, the junction kept 4 bases outside the gene matches.